The present T cell receptor beta chain was sequenced within a study of blood T cell repertoires in COVID-19. Study at large: T cells, B-cell-depleted T cells, or PBMCs supplied cDNA or gDNA.

Germline V gives CDR1 SGDLS, CDR2 YYNGEE. The CDR3 has 15 residues. V lost 0 bases, J lost 5 bases, and 14 bases lay in between. Produced via immunoSEQ multiplex PCR; TCRdb's table is partial and in-frame only. The sample lists more than 20,000 clones, roughly 87% seen once, with approximately 25% in the top ten. The material sequenced was peripheral blood. This clonotype originated in a human donor with active COVID-19. The donor label of this sample is uncertain. The J gene is TRBJ1-2, the V gene TRBV9; D unclear. The CDR3 DNA follows: TGTGCCAGCAGCGTAGGCCCCACGCCAGCGTATGGCTACACCTTC. As protein: CASSVGPTPAYGYTF.